These T cell receptor beta chains were read from a single sample in a study of cytomegalovirus exposure and HLA in healthy donors. The assay was immunoSEQ multiplex PCR, and TCRdb's table has in-frame clones only and misses some. This repertoire shows fewer than 300,000 clones, around 87% found once; its top ten account for 0.92%. The sample was PBMCs. The receptors come from a woman aged 18-30 years in good health and CMV-seronegative. The CDR3 runs from the conserved cysteine through the conserved F or W. The order of the fields is clone size, J gene, V gene, D gene, CDR3 protein, CDR3 DNA. A D gene is named only where the DNA matches it firmly. The size field is filled for only some rows; it gives once, few, many or a size class.

abundance: -; j_gene: TRBJ2-5; v_gene: TRBV25-1; d_gene: TRBD1; CDR3aa: CASSGRDRLYQETQYF; CDR3nt: TGTGCCAGCAGTGGCCGGGACAGACTATACCAAGAGACCCAGTACTTC
abundance: -; j_gene: TRBJ2-5; v_gene: TRBV5-6; d_gene: TRBD2; CDR3aa: CASSTLAGIQETQYF; CDR3nt: TGTGCCAGCAGCACACTAGCGGGGATCCAAGAGACCCAGTACTTC
abundance: -; j_gene: TRBJ1-1; v_gene: TRBV19; d_gene: TRBD1; CDR3aa: CASSIKRGQGIRGEAFF; CDR3nt: TGTGCCAGTAGTATAAAGAGAGGACAGGGGATTCGGGGGGAGGCTTTCTTT
abundance: -; j_gene: TRBJ2-5; v_gene: TRBV6-5; d_gene: -; CDR3aa: CASSRGTQYF; CDR3nt: TGTGCCAGCAGCCGGGGGACCCAGTACTTC
abundance: -; j_gene: TRBJ2-3; v_gene: TRBV7-9; d_gene: TRBD2; CDR3aa: CASSLALLAEWTQYF; CDR3nt: TGTGCCAGCAGCTTAGCGCTTCTAGCGGAGTGGACGCAGTATTTT
abundance: -; j_gene: TRBJ1-5; v_gene: TRBV4-1; d_gene: TRBD1; CDR3aa: CASSQTQGQGVKPQHF; CDR3nt: TGCGCCAGCAGCCAGACACAGGGACAGGGGGTAAAGCCCCAGCATTTT
abundance: once; j_gene: TRBJ1-1; v_gene: TRBV15; d_gene: -; CDR3aa: CATSIGSGTEAFF; CDR3nt: TGTGCCACCAGCATCGGATCAGGCACTGAAGCTTTCTTT
abundance: -; j_gene: TRBJ2-1; v_gene: TRBV27; d_gene: -; CDR3aa: CASRPRSRASHRNEQFF; CDR3nt: TGTGCCAGCAGACCCCGTTCGAGGGCTAGTCACCGCAATGAGCAGTTCTTC
abundance: -; j_gene: TRBJ2-1; v_gene: TRBV15; d_gene: TRBD2; CDR3aa: CATSARSLAGGSGYNEQFF; CDR3nt: TGTGCCACCAGCGCACGGTCGCTAGCGGGAGGTTCGGGCTACAATGAGCAGTTCTTC
abundance: -; j_gene: TRBJ1-4; v_gene: TRBV7-9; d_gene: -; CDR3aa: CASILEEGEKLFF; CDR3nt: TGTGCCAGCATCCTAGAAGAGGGAGAAAAACTGTTTTTT
abundance: few; j_gene: TRBJ1-2; v_gene: TRBV29-1; d_gene: -; CDR3aa: CSVGHYGYTF; CDR3nt: TGCAGCGTTGGGCATTATGGCTACACCTTC
abundance: -; j_gene: TRBJ1-2; v_gene: TRBV6-5; d_gene: TRBD1; CDR3aa: CASSYSVDRALYGYTF; CDR3nt: TGTGCCAGCAGTTACTCCGTGGACAGGGCTCTCTATGGCTACACCTTC
abundance: -; j_gene: TRBJ2-7; v_gene: TRBV27; d_gene: TRBD1; CDR3aa: CASSLRATGVVYEQYF; CDR3nt: TGTGCCAGCAGTTTAAGGGCGACAGGGGTGGTCTACGAGCAGTACTTC
abundance: -; j_gene: TRBJ2-3; v_gene: TRBV6-5; d_gene: TRBD2; CDR3aa: CASSNGLAIDTQYF; CDR3nt: TGTGCCAGCAGTAACGGACTAGCGATAGATACGCAGTATTTT
abundance: -; j_gene: TRBJ2-7; v_gene: TRBV10-3; d_gene: TRBD2; CDR3aa: CAISESLAGTYEQYF; CDR3nt: TGTGCCATCAGTGAGTCGCTAGCGGGAACCTACGAGCAGTACTTC
abundance: -; j_gene: TRBJ2-7; v_gene: TRBV5-4; d_gene: TRBD2; CDR3aa: CASSFAREASYEQYF; CDR3nt: TGTGCCAGCAGCTTTGCGCGGGAGGCTTCCTACGAGCAGTACTTC
abundance: -; j_gene: TRBJ2-7; v_gene: TRBV5-1; d_gene: TRBD1; CDR3aa: CASSLTSIRDRGYEQYF; CDR3nt: TGCGCCAGCAGCTTGACTTCTATTCGGGACAGGGGGTACGAGCAGTACTTC
abundance: -; j_gene: TRBJ2-3; v_gene: TRBV10-3; d_gene: TRBD2; CDR3aa: CAIRNSGSGSDTQYF; CDR3nt: TGTGCCATCAGAAATAGCGGGAGCGGGTCAGATACGCAGTATTTT
abundance: -; j_gene: TRBJ2-1; v_gene: TRBV15; d_gene: TRBD2; CDR3aa: CATSSGTNYNEQFF; CDR3nt: TGTGCCACCAGCAGCGGGACTAACTACAATGAGCAGTTCTTC
abundance: -; j_gene: TRBJ2-3; v_gene: TRBV28; d_gene: TRBD2; CDR3aa: CASSPRDYYTDTQYF; CDR3nt: TGTGCCAGCAGTCCCCGGGACTACTACACAGATACGCAGTATTTT
abundance: -; j_gene: TRBJ2-3; v_gene: TRBV2; d_gene: TRBD2; CDR3aa: CASRKRLAGASTDTQYF; CDR3nt: TGTGCCAGCAGGAAGAGACTAGCGGGAGCTAGCACAGATACGCAGTATTTT
abundance: -; j_gene: TRBJ1-2; v_gene: TRBV30; d_gene: -; CDR3aa: CAWTRNYGYTF; CDR3nt: TGTGCCTGGACCCGGAACTATGGCTACACCTTC
abundance: -; j_gene: TRBJ1-5; v_gene: TRBV19; d_gene: -; CDR3aa: CASTPWGDQPQHF; CDR3nt: TGTGCCAGTACCCCTTGGGGGGACCAGCCCCAGCATTTT
abundance: -; j_gene: TRBJ2-5; v_gene: TRBV28; d_gene: TRBD2; CDR3aa: CASSLRGFSGSQETQYF; CDR3nt: TGTGCCAGCAGCCTAAGGGGGTTTAGCGGGAGCCAAGAGACCCAGTACTTC